One sample yielded the 8 T cell receptor beta chains listed below, sequenced in a study of blood T cell repertoires in COVID-19. Assay: immunoSEQ multiplex PCR; the TCRdb copy retains only in-frame clones and omits some. This sample carries more than 70,000 clones, roughly nine tenths of them seen once, and the ten largest clones take under 6.5%. The sequencing input was peripheral blood. The receptor set was obtained from a woman younger than 30 with acute or convalescent COVID-19.

This chain joins TRBV5-8 and TRBJ2-3; D may be TRBD1 (6 bases). The V end was cut by 4 bases, the J end by 2 bases, with 17 bases between. This CDR3 has 16 amino acids. CDR1 and CDR2 (germline): SGHTS, YDEGEE. CDR3 residues: CASSARNREITDTQYF. The CDR3 DNA reads as TGTGCCAGCAGCGCAAGAAACAGGGAAATCACAGATACGCAGTATTTT.

The chain is built from TRBV9 and TRBJ2-2; 9 bases line up with TRBD1. J gave up 4 bases and V 4 bases, and 8 bases lay outside the gene matches. Germline values: CDR1 SGDLS, CDR2 YYNGEE. The length of the CDR3 is 16 residues. The CDR3 sequence: CASSLRQGGGTGELFF. CDR3 coding DNA: TGTGCCAGCAGCCTCCGACAGGGGGGTGGCACCGGGGAGCTGTTTTTT.

This rearrangement joins TRBV5-1 to TRBJ1-1, with a weak D call TRBD1 (6 bases). The germline CDR1 and CDR2 sequences are SGHRS and YFSETQ. The CDR3 covers 13 residues. V was trimmed by 3 bases and J by 7 bases, leaving 13 bases between them. CDR3 in amino acids: CASSWLGGDEAFF. For the CDR3, the DNA is TGCGCCAGCAGCTGGTTAGGGGGGGATGAAGCTTTCTTT.

On this clone: Other DNA sequences within the sample encode an identical CDR3. The chain joins TRBV29-1 to TRBJ1-2, with a weak D call TRBD1 (5 bases). Trimming left V 1 base short and J 0 bases short, with 9 bases between. Germline assignment: CDR1 SQVTM and CDR2 ANQGSEA. The CDR3 runs to 14 residues. The CDR3 spells CSVEGQGTNYGYTF. The DNA for the CDR3 is TGCAGCGTTGAAGGCCAGGGAACTAACTATGGCTACACCTTC.

The V and J genes are TRBV6-2 or TRBV6-3 and TRBJ1-2; no clear D gene. The CDR3 totals 16 residues. Germline V gene sequence: CDR1 MNHEY, CDR2 SVGEGT. V lost 6 bases and J lost 0, with 17 bases in between. CDR3 sequence: CASSNPGSRANYGYTF. CDR3 DNA: TGTGCCAGCAGCAACCCCGGGAGCCGCGCTAACTATGGCTACACCTTC.

J is TRBJ2-7 and V is TRBV2; the D gene is possibly TRBD2 (6 bases). This CDR3 contains 14 residues. Trimming cost V 8 bases and J 6 bases, with 20 bases left between them. Per the germline V gene, CDR1 is SNHLY and CDR2 is FYNNEI. CDR3 coding DNA: TGTGCCAGCTCTCATCTTAGCGGCTCGAGCGAGCAGTACTTC. Its translation: CASSHLSGSSEQYF.

This rearrangement joins TRBV2 to TRBJ2-3, with D unresolved. Germline CDR1 and CDR2: SNHLY and FYNNEI. This CDR3 contains 17 residues. V was pared by 6 bases and J by 4 bases, with 23 bases between. As DNA, the CDR3 is TGTGCCAGCAGGACCTCCATCTCATGGCGTGAGGCAGATACGCAGTATTTT. It translates to CASRTSISWREADTQYF.

The V gene is TRBV14, the J gene TRBJ1-1, with D unclear. The germline V gene has CDR1 SGHDN and CDR2 FVKESK. V was clipped by 4 bases and J by 0 bases, with 6 bases between them. There are 13 residues in the CDR3. CDR3 DNA sequence: TGTGCCAGCAGCCCGGTTTTGAACACTGAAGCTTTCTTT. This gives the protein CASSPVLNTEAFF.